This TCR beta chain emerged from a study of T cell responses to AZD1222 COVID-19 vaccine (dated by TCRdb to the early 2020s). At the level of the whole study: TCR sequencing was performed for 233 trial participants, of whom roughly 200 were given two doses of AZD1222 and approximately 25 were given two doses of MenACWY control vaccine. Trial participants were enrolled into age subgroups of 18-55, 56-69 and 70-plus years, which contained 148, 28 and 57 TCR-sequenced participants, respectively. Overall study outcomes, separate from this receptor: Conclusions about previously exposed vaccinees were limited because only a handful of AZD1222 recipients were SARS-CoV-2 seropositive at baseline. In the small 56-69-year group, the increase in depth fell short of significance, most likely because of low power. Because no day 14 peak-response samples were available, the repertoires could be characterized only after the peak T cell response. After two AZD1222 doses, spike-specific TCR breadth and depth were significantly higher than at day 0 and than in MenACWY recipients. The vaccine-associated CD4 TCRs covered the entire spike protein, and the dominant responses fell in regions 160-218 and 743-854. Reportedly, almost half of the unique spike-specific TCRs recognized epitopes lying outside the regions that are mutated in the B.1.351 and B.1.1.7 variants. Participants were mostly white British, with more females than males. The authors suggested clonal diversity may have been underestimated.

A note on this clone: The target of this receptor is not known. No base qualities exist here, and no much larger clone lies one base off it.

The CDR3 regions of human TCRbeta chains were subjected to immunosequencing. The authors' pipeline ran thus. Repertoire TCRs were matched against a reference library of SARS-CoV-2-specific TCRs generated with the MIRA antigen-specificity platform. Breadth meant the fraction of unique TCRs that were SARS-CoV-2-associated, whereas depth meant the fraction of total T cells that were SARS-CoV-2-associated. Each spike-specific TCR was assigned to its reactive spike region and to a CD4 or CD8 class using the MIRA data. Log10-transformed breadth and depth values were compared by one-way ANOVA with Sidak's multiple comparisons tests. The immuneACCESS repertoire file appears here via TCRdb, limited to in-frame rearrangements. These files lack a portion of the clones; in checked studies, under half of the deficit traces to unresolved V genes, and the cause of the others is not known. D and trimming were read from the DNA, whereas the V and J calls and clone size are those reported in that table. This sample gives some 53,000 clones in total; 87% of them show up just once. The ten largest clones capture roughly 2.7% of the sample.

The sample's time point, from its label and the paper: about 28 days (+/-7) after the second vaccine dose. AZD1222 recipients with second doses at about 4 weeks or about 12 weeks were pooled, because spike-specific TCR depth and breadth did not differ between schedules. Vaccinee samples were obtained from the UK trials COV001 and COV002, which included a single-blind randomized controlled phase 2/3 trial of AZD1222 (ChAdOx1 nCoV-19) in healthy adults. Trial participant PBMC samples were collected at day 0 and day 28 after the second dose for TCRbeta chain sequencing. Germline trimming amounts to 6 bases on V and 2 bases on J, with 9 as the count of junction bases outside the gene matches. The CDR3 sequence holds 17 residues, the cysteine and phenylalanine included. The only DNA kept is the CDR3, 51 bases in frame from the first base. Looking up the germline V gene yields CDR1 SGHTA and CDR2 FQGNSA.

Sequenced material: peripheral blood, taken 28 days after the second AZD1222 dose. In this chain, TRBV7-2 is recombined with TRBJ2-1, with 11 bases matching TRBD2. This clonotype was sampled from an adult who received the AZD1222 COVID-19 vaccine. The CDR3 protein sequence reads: CASRGTSGGHTYNEQFF. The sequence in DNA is TGTGCCAGCAGGGGGACTAGCGGAGGTCACACCTACAATGAGCAGTTCTTC. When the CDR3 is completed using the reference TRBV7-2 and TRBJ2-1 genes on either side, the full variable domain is GAGVSQSPSNKVTEKGKDVELRCDPISGHTALYWYRQSLGQGLEFLIYFQGNSAPDKSGLPSDRFSAERTGGSVSTLTIQRTQQEDSAVYLCASRGTSGGHTYNEQFFGPGTRLTVL.